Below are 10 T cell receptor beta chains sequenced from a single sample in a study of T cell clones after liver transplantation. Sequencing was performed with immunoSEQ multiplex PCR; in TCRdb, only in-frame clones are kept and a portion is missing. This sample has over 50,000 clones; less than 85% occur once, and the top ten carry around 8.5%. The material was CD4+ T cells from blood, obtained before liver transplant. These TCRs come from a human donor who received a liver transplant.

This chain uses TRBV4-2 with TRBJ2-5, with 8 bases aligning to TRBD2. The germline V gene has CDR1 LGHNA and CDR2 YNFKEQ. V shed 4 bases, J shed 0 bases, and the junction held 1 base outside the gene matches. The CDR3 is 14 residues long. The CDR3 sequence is CASSPGGDQETQYF. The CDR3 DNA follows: TGTGCCAGCAGCCCCGGGGGGGACCAAGAGACCCAGTACTTC.

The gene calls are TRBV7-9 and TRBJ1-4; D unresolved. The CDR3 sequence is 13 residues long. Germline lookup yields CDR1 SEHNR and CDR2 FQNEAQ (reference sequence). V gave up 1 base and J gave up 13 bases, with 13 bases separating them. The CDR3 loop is CASSLGGRSGLFF. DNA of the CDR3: TGTGCCAGCAGCTTAGGCGGCAGGTCCGGACTGTTTTTT. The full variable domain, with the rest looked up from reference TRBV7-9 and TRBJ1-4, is DTGVSQNPRHKITKRGQNVTFRCDPISEHNRLYWYRQTLGQGPEFLTYFQNEAQLEKSRLLSDRFSAERPKGSFSTLEIQRTEQGDSAMYLCASSLGGRSGLFFGSGTQLSVL.

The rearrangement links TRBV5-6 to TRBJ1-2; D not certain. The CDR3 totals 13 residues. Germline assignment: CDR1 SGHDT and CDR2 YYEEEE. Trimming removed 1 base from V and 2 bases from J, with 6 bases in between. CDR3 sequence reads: CASSLQLNYGYTF. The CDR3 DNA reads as TGTGCCAGCAGCTTGCAGCTAAACTATGGCTACACCTTC.

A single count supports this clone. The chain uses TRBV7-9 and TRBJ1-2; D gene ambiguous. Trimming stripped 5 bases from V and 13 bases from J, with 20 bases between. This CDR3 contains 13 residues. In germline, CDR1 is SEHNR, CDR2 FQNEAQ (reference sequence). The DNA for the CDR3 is TGTGCCAGCAGCCCGATAGGCGGGATGCTACTCACCTTC. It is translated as CASSPIGGMLLTF. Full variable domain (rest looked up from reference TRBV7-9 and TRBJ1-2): DTGVSQNPRHKITKRGQNVTFRCDPISEHNRLYWYRQTLGQGPEFLTYFQNEAQLEKSRLLSDRFSAERPKGSFSTLEIQRTEQGDSAMYLCASSPIGGMLLTFGSGTRLTVV.

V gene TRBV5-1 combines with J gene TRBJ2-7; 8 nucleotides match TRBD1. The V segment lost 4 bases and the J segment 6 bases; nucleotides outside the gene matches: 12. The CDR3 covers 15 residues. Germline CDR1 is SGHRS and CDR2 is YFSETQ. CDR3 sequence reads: CASSQAGQGASEQYF. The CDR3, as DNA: TGCGCCAGCAGCCAGGCCGGGCAGGGGGCCTCCGAGCAGTACTTC.

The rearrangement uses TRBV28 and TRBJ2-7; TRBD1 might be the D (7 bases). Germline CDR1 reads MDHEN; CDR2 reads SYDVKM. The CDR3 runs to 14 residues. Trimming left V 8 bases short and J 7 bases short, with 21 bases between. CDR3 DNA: TGTGCCAGCCTCCGGGGGACAGACCTACGAGAGCAGTACTTC. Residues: CASLRGTDLREQYF.

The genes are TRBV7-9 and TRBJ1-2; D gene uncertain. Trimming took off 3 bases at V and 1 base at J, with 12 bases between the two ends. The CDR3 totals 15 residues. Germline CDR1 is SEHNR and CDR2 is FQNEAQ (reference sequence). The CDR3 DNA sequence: TGTGCCAGCAGCTTTCAGTTTAGCGGTAACTATGGCTACACCTTC. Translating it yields CASSFQFSGNYGYTF.

The CDR3 DNA reads TGTGCCAGTCTTCGGACAGGGGAGTCTAACTATGGCTACACCTTC. It encodes CASLRTGESNYGYTF. The V call is TRBV19, the J call TRBJ1-2; 9 bases agree with TRBD1. This CDR3 comprises 15 residues. Germline CDR1 reads LNHDA; CDR2 reads SQIVND (reference sequence). V lost 8 bases and J lost 0; bases outside the gene matches: 7.

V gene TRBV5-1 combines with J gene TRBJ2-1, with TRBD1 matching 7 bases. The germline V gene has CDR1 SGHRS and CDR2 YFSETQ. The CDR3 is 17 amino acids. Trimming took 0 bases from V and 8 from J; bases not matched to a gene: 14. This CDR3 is CASSLGQVQGIVDEQFF. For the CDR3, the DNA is TGCGCCAGCAGCTTGGGGCAGGTACAGGGGATCGTGGATGAGCAGTTCTTC.

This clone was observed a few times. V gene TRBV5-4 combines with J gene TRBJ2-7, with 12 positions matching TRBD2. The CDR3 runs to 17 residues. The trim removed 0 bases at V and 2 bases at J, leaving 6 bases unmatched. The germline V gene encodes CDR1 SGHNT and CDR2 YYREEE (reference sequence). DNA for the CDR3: TGTGCCAGCAGCTTGGCCGGACTAGCGGGGATAACCTACGAGCAGTACTTC. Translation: CASSLAGLAGITYEQYF.